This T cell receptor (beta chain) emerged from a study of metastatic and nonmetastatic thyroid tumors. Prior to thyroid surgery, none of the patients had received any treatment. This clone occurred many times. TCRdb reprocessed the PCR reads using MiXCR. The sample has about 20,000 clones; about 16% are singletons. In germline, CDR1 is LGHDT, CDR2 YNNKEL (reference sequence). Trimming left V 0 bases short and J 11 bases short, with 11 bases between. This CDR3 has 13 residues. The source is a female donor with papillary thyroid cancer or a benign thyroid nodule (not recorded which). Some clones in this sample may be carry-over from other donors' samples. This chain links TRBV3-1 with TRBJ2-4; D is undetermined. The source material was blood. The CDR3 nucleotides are TGTGCCAGCAGCCAAGATGGCCGAGTCCTTCAGTACTTC. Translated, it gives CASSQDGRVLQYF. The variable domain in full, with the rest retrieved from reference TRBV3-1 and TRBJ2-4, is DTAVSQTPKYLVTQMGNDKSIKCEQNLGHDTMYWYKQDSKKFLKIMFSYNNKELIINETVPNRFSPKSPDKAHLNLHINSLELGDSAVYFCASSQDGRVLQYFGAGTRLSVL.